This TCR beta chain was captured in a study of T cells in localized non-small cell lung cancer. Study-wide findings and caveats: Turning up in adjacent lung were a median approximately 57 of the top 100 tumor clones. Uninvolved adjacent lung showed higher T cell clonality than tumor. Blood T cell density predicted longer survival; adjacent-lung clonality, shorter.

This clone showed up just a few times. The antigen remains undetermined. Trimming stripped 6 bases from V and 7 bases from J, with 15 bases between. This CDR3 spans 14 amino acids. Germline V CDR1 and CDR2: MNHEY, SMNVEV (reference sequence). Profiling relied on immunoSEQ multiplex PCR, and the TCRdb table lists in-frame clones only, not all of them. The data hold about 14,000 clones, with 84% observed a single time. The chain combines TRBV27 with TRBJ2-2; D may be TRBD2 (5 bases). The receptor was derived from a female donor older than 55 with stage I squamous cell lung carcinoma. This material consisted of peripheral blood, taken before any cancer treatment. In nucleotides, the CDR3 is TGTGCCAGCAGGGCGGTGAGGGATGGCGGGGAGCTGTTTTTT. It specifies CASRAVRDGGELFF.